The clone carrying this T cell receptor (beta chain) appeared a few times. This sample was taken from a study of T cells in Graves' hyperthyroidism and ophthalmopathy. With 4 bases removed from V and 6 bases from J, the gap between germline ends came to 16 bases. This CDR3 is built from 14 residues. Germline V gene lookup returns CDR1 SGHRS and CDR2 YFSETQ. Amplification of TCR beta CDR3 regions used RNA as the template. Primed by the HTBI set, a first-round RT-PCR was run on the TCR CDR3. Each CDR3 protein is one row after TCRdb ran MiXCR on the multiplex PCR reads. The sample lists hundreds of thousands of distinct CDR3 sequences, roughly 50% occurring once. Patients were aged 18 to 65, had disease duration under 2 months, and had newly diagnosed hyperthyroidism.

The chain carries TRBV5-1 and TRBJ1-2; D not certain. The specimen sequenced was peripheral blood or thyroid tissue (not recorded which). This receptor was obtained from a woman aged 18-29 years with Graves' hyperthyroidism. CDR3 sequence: CASSLSVSGNGYTF. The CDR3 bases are TGCGCCAGCAGCCTCTCGGTCTCTGGAAATGGCTACACCTTC.